The sample holds one count of the clone carrying this T cell receptor beta chain. Sequencing used immunoSEQ multiplex PCR; TCRdb keeps in-frame clones, though not all of them. The sample has about 120,000 clones, approximately 83% seen once. The sample belongs to a study of T cell responses to AZD1222 COVID-19 vaccine. The input for sequencing was peripheral blood, taken on day 0 of AZD1222 vaccination. This sequence originates from an adult in good health.

CDR3 residues: CATSLGGAGELFF. The CDR3 nucleotides read TGTGCCACCAGTTTAGGGGGGGCCGGGGAGCTGTTTTTT. This chain links TRBV24-1 with TRBJ2-2; D may be TRBD2 (7 bases). The germline CDR1 and CDR2 sequences are KGHDR and SFDVKD. V was pared by 6 bases and J by 6 bases, with 10 bases between. The CDR3 runs 13 residues.